One sample yielded the 4 T cell receptor beta chains listed below, sequenced in a study of OX40 agonist ivuxolimab in advanced cancers. Repertoires were generated with immunoSEQ multiplex PCR, while TCRdb's copy carries only in-frame clones and drops some. The profile covers around 21,000 clones, with around 70% appearing a single time and roughly 34% taken by the ten largest. The starting material was CD4+ or CD8+ T cells sorted from blood, obtained in a trial of the OX40 agonist ivuxolimab. These receptors originate from an adult with an advanced solid tumor such as melanoma, head and neck, liver or kidney cancer.

This clone was counted once. The chain couples TRBV6-1 to TRBJ1-5; the match to TRBD1 covers 10 bases. V lost 6 bases to trimming and J lost 7 bases; unmatched junction nucleotides: 9. CDR1 is MNHNS, CDR2 SASEGT, per germline. The CDR3 runs to 15 residues. The CDR3 region is CASSLDRGPSQPQHF. As DNA, the CDR3 is TGTGCCAGCAGCTTAGACAGGGGGCCCTCCCAGCCCCAGCATTTT.

The J gene is TRBJ1-6, the V gene TRBV28, with D unresolved. CDR1 MDHEN and CDR2 SYDVKM come from the germline V gene. This CDR3 comprises 13 residues. V was shortened by 8 bases and J by 5 bases, with 10 bases between the two germline ends. This chain's CDR3 is CASSTNHNSPLHF. The CDR3 DNA follows: TGTGCCAGCTCGACCAACCATAATTCACCCCTCCACTTT.

The V and J genes are TRBV30 and TRBJ1-5, with D uncertain. This CDR3 is 15 amino acids long. Per germline, CDR1 GTSNPN and CDR2 SVGIG (reference sequence). Trimming pared 4 bases from V and 2 bases from J, leaving 15 bases between. CDR3 loop: CAWNTLGQGNQPQHF. The CDR3 region has the DNA TGTGCCTGGAATACTCTTGGTCAGGGCAATCAGCCCCAGCATTTT.

This clone was counted only a few times. CDR3 region: CASSLVTSGRGGETQYF. CDR3 DNA sequence: TGCGCCAGCAGCTTGGTGACTAGCGGGAGGGGGGGAGAGACCCAGTACTTC. The rearrangement joins TRBV4-1 to TRBJ2-5; 14 bases agree with TRBD2. The V and J ends lost 5 bases and 4 bases, in that order; junction bases with no gene match: 9. The CDR3 contains 17 residues. Germline V gene lookup returns CDR1 MGHRA and CDR2 YSYEKL.